Described below is a single T cell receptor (beta chain) sequence and its context. As yet, its antigen is unknown. Using immunoSEQ multiplex PCR, the repertoire was profiled, and TCRdb retains in-frame clones only, with some absent. The sample lists approximately 76,000 clones; more than 75% were seen once. These data originate in a study of OX40 agonist ivuxolimab in advanced cancers. Turning to the study itself: Patients in dose escalation had liver, melanoma, kidney or head and neck cancers. Males comprised about 84% of the group, whose mean age was roughly 60 years (range roughly 20 to 90).

Germline CDR1 is SGHNT and CDR2 is YYREEE (reference sequence). The CDR3 totals 13 residues. V was cut by 3 bases and J by 4 bases, with 10 bases left in between. Overall study findings and caveats: In general, CD8+ T cells held more expanded clones than CD4+ did, on average. Dosing at 0.1 to 3.0 mg/kg was accompanied by clonal expansion of CD4+ and CD8+ blood T cells by week 6.

The specimen comprised CD4+ or CD8+ T cells sorted from blood, sampled in a trial of the OX40 agonist ivuxolimab. The TCR comes from an adult with an advanced solid tumor such as melanoma, head and neck, liver or kidney cancer. The V gene is TRBV5-4, the J gene TRBJ2-5, with D maybe TRBD2 (5 bases). The CDR3 nucleotides are TGTGCCAGCAGCTCGCGGAGGCGAGAGACCCAGTACTTC. Its translation: CASSSRRRETQYF.